These T cell receptor beta chains were read from a single sample in a study of control samples from healthy donors and cancer patients. Repertoires were generated with immunoSEQ multiplex PCR, while TCRdb's copy carries only in-frame clones and drops some. The table shows approximately 50,000 clones, with around 90% occurring only once. Sequenced input: PBMCs. The receptors derive from a man aged 55 to 70 with head and neck cancer. Both conserved end residues are part of each CDR3. Each record gives: D gene, V gene, clone size, J gene, CDR3 protein, CDR3 DNA. D genes are given only for firm matches. Some rows have no size entry. The others give once, few or many, or a class for an expanded clone.

>TRBD2|TRBV6-2/TRBV6-3|.|TRBJ2-7
CASSRLAGATYEQYF
TGTGCCAGCAGTCGCCTAGCGGGGGCAACCTACGAGCAGTACTTC
>TRBD2|TRBV19|.|TRBJ2-6
CASSRERGNSGANVLTF
TGTGCCAGTAGTCGCGAGCGGGGCAACTCTGGGGCCAACGTCCTGACTTTC
>TRBD1|TRBV7-9|once|TRBJ1-1
CASYRGNSNTEAFF
TGTGCCAGTTACAGGGGTAATTCAAACACTGAAGCTTTCTTT
>.|TRBV9|.|TRBJ2-2
CASSVEPGGPTAGELFF
TGTGCCAGCAGCGTAGAGCCGGGGGGCCCGACGGCCGGGGAGCTGTTTTTT
>.|TRBV6-5|.|TRBJ2-7
CASQADSYEQYF
TGTGCCAGCCAGGCGGACAGCTACGAGCAGTACTTC
>.|TRBV18|once|TRBJ1-2
CASSHGQSPGNYGYTF
TGTGCCAGCTCACACGGACAGTCCCCGGGGAACTATGGCTACACCTTC
>TRBD1|TRBV5-1|.|TRBJ1-1
CASSLDPTGLEAFF
TGCGCCAGCAGCTTGGACCCGACAGGGCTTGAAGCTTTCTTT
>.|TRBV6-6|.|TRBJ2-7
CASRFSGTEYEQYF
TGTGCCAGCAGATTTTCCGGGACTGAGTACGAGCAGTACTTC
>.|TRBV27|once|TRBJ1-1
CASSSSTNTEAFF
TGTGCCAGCAGTTCGTCCACGAACACTGAAGCTTTCTTT
>TRBD1|TRBV4-3|once|TRBJ2-3
CASSHSTGNQADTQYF
TGCGCCAGCAGCCACTCGACAGGGAACCAGGCAGATACGCAGTATTTT
>TRBD1|TRBV15|.|TRBJ1-2
CATSRRTGGGDGYTF
TGTGCCACCAGCAGACGGACAGGTGGCGGCGATGGCTACACCTTC
>.|TRBV4-1|.|TRBJ2-6
CASSQGVLRRADSGANVLTF
TGCGCCAGCAGCCAAGGCGTACTAAGGAGGGCAGACTCTGGGGCCAACGTCCTGACTTTC
>.|TRBV5-4|.|TRBJ2-5
CASREGLATQETQYF
TGTGCCAGCCGGGAAGGCCTAGCGACACAAGAGACCCAGTACTTC
>TRBD1|TRBV30|.|TRBJ1-1
CAWRQDRAYYEAFF
TGTGCCTGGAGACAGGACAGGGCTTATTATGAAGCTTTCTTT
>.|TRBV27|.|TRBJ2-7
CASRPGRSYEQYF
TGTGCCAGCCGCCCAGGTCGTTCGTACGAGCAGTACTTC
>.|TRBV28|.|TRBJ1-1
CASSGLGGAFF
TGTGCCAGCAGTGGATTGGGTGGAGCTTTCTTT
>.|TRBV12-3/TRBV12-4|.|TRBJ1-1
CASNRVMNTEAFF
TGTGCCAGCAACCGAGTAATGAACACTGAAGCTTTCTTT
>.|TRBV5-5|.|TRBJ1-1
CASSSLVFQMNTEAFF
TGTGCCAGCAGCTCACTCGTATTTCAGATGAACACTGAAGCTTTCTTT
>.|TRBV27|few|TRBJ1-5
CASSFSGDNQPQHF
TGTGCCAGCAGTTTTTCAGGGGACAATCAGCCCCAGCATTTT
>.|TRBV19|.|TRBJ1-1
CASRDFLNTEAFF
TGTGCCAGCCGGGACTTTTTGAACACTGAAGCTTTCTTT
>.|TRBV5-1|.|TRBJ1-5
CPRSSGGGPNQPQHF
TGCCCCCGCAGTTCCGGGGGGGGGCCAAATCAGCCCCAGCATTTT
>.|TRBV28|.|TRBJ1-6
CASKGTVNSPLHF
TGTGCCAGCAAAGGGACCGTTAATTCACCCCTCCACTTT
>.|TRBV7-3|.|TRBJ1-1
CASSLVGVGENTEAFF
TGTGCCAGCAGCTTAGTGGGGGTCGGGGAGAACACTGAAGCTTTCTTT
>.|TRBV7-2|.|TRBJ2-5
CASSFPGGTQYF
TGTGCCAGCAGCTTTCCCGGGGGGACCCAGTACTTC
>.|TRBV10-3|.|TRBJ2-7
CAIYSLLRRLPTYEQYF
TGTGCCATCTATTCTCTCTTACGTAGACTCCCCACCTACGAGCAGTACTTC
>.|TRBV4-3|.|TRBJ1-3
CASSQVCLKVHFHSGNTIYF
TGCGCCAGCAGCCAAGTCTGCCTAAAGGTCCACTTCCACTCTGGAAACACCATATATTTT
>TRBD1|TRBV15|.|TRBJ1-5
CATSTNRGQPQHF
TGTGCCACCAGCACCAACAGGGGCCAGCCCCAGCATTTT
>TRBD1|TRBV7-3|.|TRBJ2-1
CASSPGQGSYNEQFF
TGTGCCAGCAGCCCGGGACAGGGCTCCTACAATGAGCAGTTCTTC
>.|TRBV7-9|.|TRBJ2-5
CASSEVREGDQYF
TGTGCCAGCAGCGAGGTCAGGGAAGGAGACCAGTACTTC
>.|TRBV19|few|TRBJ1-1
CASSSRGLLLNTEAFF
TGTGCCAGTAGTAGCAGGGGTTTGTTGTTGAACACTGAAGCTTTCTTT
>.|TRBV28|few|TRBJ2-5
CASSPGIGVAGGSQYF
TGTGCCAGCAGCCCAGGGATAGGGGTAGCCGGCGGGTCCCAGTACTTC
>.|TRBV14|few|TRBJ1-2
CASSPFHPYGYTF
TGTGCCAGCAGCCCCTTCCACCCCTATGGCTACACCTTC